This section outlines one T cell receptor beta chain sequence together with its context. As yet, its antigen is unknown. The source of the sample is a study of T cells in Graves' hyperthyroidism and ophthalmopathy. The study's findings and limits: Prediction of ophthalmopathy progression came a median about 6 months pre-onset.

J was trimmed by 7 bases and V by 4 bases; bases with no gene match: 9. CDR1 SGDLS and CDR2 YYNGEE come from the germline V gene. The CDR3 spans 15 residues. Amplified TCR beta CDR3 regions came from RNA transcripts. With the HTBI primer set, the TCR CDR3 went through a first round of RT-PCR. From the multiplex PCR reads, TCRdb called clonotypes with MiXCR, one entry per CDR3 protein. The sample gives 650,000 to 750,000 distinct CDR3 sequences, less than 15% of which show up once; roughly 10% is in the top ten. Not enrolled were patients with uncontrolled infection, other autoimmune disease, pregnancy or lactation. The source of the PBMCs was 8 to 10 ml of fresh peripheral blood.

This chain links TRBV9 with TRBJ2-7; 12 positions match TRBD1. This TCR came from a woman younger than 30 with Graves' hyperthyroidism. Sequencing used blood. This CDR3 reads CASSTAGTGGLEQYF. The CDR3, as DNA: TGTGCCAGCAGCACTGCCGGGACAGGGGGCCTAGAGCAGTACTTC.